This entry features one T cell receptor (beta chain) sequence. This specimen belongs to a study of blood T cell repertoires in COVID-19. Across the study: Collection of acute and convalescent COVID-19 samples took place in the United States, Italy and Spain.

Researchers sorted participants into cohorts using their self-reported clinical history. Participants in the exposed group had met a COVID-19 case in the 2 weeks before joining the study. Germline CDR1 LNHDA, CDR2 SQIVND (reference sequence). Germline trimming cut 4 bases from V and 0 bases from J; bases unmatched to any gene: 8. CDR3 length: 18 residues. Source study methods: Using reference gene primer amplification, nucleated cell counts were estimated. Assay: immunoSEQ multiplex PCR; the TCRdb copy retains only in-frame clones and omits some. V and J calls and clone size come straight from that table; D and trimming were deduced from the DNA. The table records about 430,000 clones, roughly 84% of them present only once.

Sequencing was done on a sample of PBMCs or T cells enriched from blood (not recorded which). V gene TRBV19 combines with J gene TRBJ2-4, with 11 bases that match TRBD2. The TCR sequence derives from a woman between 18 and 29 years old who had been exposed to COVID-19. CDR3 sequence reads: CASSRGTSGELAKNIQYF. CDR3 sequence (DNA): TGTGCCAGTAGTAGGGGGACTAGCGGAGAACTAGCCAAAAACATTCAGTACTTC.